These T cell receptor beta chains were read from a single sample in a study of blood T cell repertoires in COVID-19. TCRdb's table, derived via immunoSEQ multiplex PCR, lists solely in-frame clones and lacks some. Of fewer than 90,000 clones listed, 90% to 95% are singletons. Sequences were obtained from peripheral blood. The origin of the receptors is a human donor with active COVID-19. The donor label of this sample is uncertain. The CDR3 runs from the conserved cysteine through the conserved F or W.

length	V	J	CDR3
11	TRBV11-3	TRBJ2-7	CASSLAHEQYF
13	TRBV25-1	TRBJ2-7	CASSGGVGYEQYF
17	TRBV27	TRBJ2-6	CASSLFGQYSGANVLTF
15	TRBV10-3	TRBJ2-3	CAISGGQGATDTQYF
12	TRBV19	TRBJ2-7	CASRDNSYEQYF
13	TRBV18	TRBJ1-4	CASTRDRDEKLFF
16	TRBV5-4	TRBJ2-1	CASSPRVSAGYNEQFF
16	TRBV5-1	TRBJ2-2	CASSLRTSGDTGELFF
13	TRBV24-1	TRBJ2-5	CATSDFRGMTQYF
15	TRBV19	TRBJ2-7	CASSSRGAGLNEQYF
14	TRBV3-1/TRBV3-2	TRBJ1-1	CASRLTTGDTEAFF
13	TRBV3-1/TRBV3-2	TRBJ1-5	CASSPQDYQPQHF
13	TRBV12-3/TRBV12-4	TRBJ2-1	CASSYRDPKEQFF
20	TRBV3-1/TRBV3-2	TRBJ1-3	CASSQERERQGLGSGNTIYF